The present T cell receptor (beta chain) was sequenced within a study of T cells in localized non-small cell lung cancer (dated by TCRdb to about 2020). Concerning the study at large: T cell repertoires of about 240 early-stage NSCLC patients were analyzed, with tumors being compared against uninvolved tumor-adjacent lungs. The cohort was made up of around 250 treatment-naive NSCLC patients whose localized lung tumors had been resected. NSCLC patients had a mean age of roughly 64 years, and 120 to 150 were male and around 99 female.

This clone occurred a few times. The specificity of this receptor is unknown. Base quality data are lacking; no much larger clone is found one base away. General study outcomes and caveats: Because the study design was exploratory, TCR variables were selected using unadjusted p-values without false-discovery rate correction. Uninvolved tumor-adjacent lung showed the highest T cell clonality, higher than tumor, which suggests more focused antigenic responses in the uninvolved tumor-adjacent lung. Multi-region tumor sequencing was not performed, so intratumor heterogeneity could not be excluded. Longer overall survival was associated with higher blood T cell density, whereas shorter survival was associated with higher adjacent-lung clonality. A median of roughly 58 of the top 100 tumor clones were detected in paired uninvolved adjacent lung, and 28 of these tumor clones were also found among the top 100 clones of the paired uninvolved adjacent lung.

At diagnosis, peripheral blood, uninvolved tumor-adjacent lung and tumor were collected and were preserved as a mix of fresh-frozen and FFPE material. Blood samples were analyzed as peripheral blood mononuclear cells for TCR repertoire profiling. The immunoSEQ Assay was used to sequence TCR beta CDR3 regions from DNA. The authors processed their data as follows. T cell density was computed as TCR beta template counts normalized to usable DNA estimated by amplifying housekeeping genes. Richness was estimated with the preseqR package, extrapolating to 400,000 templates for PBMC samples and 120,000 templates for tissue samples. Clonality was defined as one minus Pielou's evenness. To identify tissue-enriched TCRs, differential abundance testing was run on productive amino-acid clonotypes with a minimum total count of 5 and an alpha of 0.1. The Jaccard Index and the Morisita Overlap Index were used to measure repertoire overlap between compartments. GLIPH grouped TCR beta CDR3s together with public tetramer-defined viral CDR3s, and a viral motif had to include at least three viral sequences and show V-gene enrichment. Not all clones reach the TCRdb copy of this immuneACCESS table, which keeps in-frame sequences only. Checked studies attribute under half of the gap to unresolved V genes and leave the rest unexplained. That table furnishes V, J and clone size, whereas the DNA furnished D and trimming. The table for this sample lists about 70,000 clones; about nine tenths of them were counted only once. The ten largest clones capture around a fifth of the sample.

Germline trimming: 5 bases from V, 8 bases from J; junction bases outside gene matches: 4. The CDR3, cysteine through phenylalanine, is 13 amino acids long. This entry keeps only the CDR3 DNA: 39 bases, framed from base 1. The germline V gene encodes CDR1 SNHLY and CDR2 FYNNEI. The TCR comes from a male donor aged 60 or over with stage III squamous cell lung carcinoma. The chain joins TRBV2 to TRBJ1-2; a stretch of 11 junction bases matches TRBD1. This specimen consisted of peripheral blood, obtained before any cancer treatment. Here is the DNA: TGTGCCAGCAGTCCTGGACAGGGGGCGGGCTACACCTTC. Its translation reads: CASSPGQGAGYTF.